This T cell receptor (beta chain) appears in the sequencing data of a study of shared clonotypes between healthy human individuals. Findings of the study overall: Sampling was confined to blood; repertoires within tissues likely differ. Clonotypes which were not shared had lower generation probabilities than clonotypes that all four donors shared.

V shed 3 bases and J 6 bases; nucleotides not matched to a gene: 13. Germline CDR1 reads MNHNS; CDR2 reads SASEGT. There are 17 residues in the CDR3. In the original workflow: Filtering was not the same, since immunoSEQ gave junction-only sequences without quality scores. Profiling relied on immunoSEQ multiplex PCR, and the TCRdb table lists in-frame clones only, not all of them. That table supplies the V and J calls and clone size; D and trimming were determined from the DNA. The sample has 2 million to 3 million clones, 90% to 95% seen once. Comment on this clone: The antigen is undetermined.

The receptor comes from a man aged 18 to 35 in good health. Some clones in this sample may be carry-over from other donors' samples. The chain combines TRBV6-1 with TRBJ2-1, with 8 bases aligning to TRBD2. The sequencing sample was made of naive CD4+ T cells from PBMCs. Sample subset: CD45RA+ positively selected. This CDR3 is CASSEKRLSGRANEQFF. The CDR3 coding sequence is TGTGCCAGCAGTGAGAAAAGGTTGAGCGGGAGAGCCAATGAGCAGTTCTTC.